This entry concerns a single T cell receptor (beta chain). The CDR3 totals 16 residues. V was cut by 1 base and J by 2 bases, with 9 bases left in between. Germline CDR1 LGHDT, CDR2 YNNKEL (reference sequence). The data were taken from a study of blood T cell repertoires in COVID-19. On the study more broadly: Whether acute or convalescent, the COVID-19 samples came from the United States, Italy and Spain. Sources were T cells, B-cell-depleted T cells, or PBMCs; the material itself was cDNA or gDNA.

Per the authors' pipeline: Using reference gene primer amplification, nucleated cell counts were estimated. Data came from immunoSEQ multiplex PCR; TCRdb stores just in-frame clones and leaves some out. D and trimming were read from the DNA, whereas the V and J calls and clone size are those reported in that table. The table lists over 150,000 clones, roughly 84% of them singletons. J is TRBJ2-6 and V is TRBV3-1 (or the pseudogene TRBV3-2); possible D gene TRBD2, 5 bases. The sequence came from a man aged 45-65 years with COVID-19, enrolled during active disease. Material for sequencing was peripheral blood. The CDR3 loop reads CASSQAHGTGANVLTF. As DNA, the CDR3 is TGTGCCAGCAGCCAAGCCCACGGGACTGGGGCCAACGTCCTGACTTTC.